Listed below are T cell receptor beta chains from one sample, sequenced in a study of somatic mutations in cytotoxic T cells in rheumatoid arthritis. Sequenced by immunoSEQ multiplex PCR; TCRdb stores in-frame clones only, minus some. The sample yields roughly 3,900 clones, approximately 93% seen once. Material for sequencing was CD8+ T cells sorted from blood. The receptor source for this set is a woman aged 55-69 years with rheumatoid arthritis. CDR3s include the opening cysteine and the closing phenylalanine or tryptophan. The D gene is left open where the match is weak. For some rows the clone size is stated as once, few or many, or as a class when expanded; others skip it.

j_call v_call clone_size d_call cdr3_nt cdr3_aa
TRBJ2-7 TRBV7-2 NA TRBD2 TGTGCCAGCAGCCCACCGGGACTAGCGGGGTTACCCTACGAGCAGTACTTC CASSPPGLAGLPYEQYF
TRBJ1-3 TRBV19 few NA TGTGCCAGTAGTATCTCGCCTATCCCTGGAAACACCATATATTTT CASSISPIPGNTIYF
TRBJ1-6 TRBV14 NA NA TGTGCCAGCAGCCAACAGGAGCGGTCACCCCTCCACTTT CASSQQERSPLHF
TRBJ2-1 TRBV4-1 few NA TGCGCCAGCAGCCAAGGTCACAGATACAATGAGCAGTTCTTC CASSQGHRYNEQFF
TRBJ1-4 TRBV2 NA NA TGTGCCAGCAAGGACGGGGGTAATGAAAAACTGTTTTTT CASKDGGNEKLFF
TRBJ2-4 TRBV11-2 NA NA TGTGCCAGCAGCTTAGGGTTCGGGAAGGACATTCAGTACTTC CASSLGFGKDIQYF
TRBJ1-1 TRBV4-2 NA TRBD1 TGTGCCAGCAGCCAAGATATCAGGACAGGGGACTTGAACACTGAAGCTTTCTTT CASSQDIRTGDLNTEAFF
TRBJ1-6 TRBV28 NA TRBD1 TGTGCCAGCAGTTTTTGGGGACAGGGTTATTCCCCCCTCCACTTT CASSFWGQGYSPLHF
TRBJ2-5 TRBV5-4 NA TRBD1 TGTGCCAGCAGCTCGCCGATGACAGGGCCCGAGGAGACCCAGTACTTC CASSSPMTGPEETQYF
TRBJ1-6 TRBV25-1 NA NA TGTGCCAGCAGTGGGCCAGGGAATTCACCCCTCCACTTT CASSGPGNSPLHF
TRBJ1-2 TRBV7-9 NA NA TGTGCCAGCCCCTATATCCGGGAAAATGGCTATGGCTACACCTTC CASPYIRENGYGYTF
TRBJ2-3 TRBV2 NA NA TGTGCCAGCAGTCCCCGACTGTACTACTCCACAGATACGCAGTATTTT CASSPRLYYSTDTQYF
TRBJ2-3 TRBV6-6 NA TRBD2 TGTGCCAGCAGTTACTGGGCTAGCGGTCGGGCAGATACGCAGTATTTT CASSYWASGRADTQYF
TRBJ2-7 TRBV11-2 once TRBD2 TGTGCCAGCAGCTCTCCCTCTAGCGGGTCCCCCTACGAGCAGTACTTC CASSSPSSGSPYEQYF
TRBJ2-5 TRBV21-1 NA NA TGTGCCAGCAGCAAAGTTGAGCGGGAGTTAGAGACCCAGTACTTC CASSKVERELETQYF
TRBJ2-5 TRBV4-1 NA NA TGCGCCAGCAGCCAAGAACCTCCCGGGGGTCAAGAGACCCAGTACTTC CASSQEPPGGQETQYF
TRBJ2-1 TRBV11-2 NA TRBD1 TGTGCCAGCAGCGCGGGACAGGGACGCTACAATGAGCAGTTCTTC CASSAGQGRYNEQFF
TRBJ2-2 TRBV4-1 NA TRBD1 TGCGCCAGCAGCCCCTTATTAGGACAGGGCAGCGGAACCGGGGAGCTGTTTTTT CASSPLLGQGSGTGELFF
TRBJ2-3 TRBV19 NA NA TGTGCCAGTAGTATAGGAGTAGATACGCAGTATTTT CASSIGVDTQYF
TRBJ1-4 TRBV19 NA TRBD1 TGTGCCAGTAATCGACAGGGAGGTTATGAAAAACTGTTTTTT CASNRQGGYEKLFF
TRBJ1-1 TRBV6-5 NA NA TGTGCCAGCAGCCCAGGGTGGACTGAAGCTTTCTTT CASSPGWTEAFF
TRBJ1-2 TRBV11-2 NA NA TGTGCCAGCAGCACTCGGGAAGGGACACCAACCTTC CASSTREGTPTF
TRBJ2-3 TRBV7-9 NA TRBD2 TGTGCCAGCAGCTTATTGCCTAGCGGGAAGGGTTGGGATACGCAGTATTTT CASSLLPSGKGWDTQYF
TRBJ1-3 TRBV10-1 once NA TGCGCCAGCAGTGAGTCGTCCAGAAACTCTGGAAACACCATATATTTT CASSESSRNSGNTIYF
TRBJ2-7 TRBV7-6 NA TRBD2 TGTGCCAGCAGCTTCTCTACCGGGACTAGAACCTACGAGCAGTACTTC CASSFSTGTRTYEQYF
TRBJ2-1 TRBV4-1 NA TRBD2 TGCGCCAGCAGCCAATATAGCGGGGGGGGTAGTGAGCAGTTCTTC CASSQYSGGGSEQFF
TRBJ2-3 TRBV11-2 NA TRBD2 TGTGCCAGCAGCTCCACTAGCGGGAACGCAGATACGCAGTATTTT CASSSTSGNADTQYF
TRBJ1-1 TRBV7-9 once NA TGTGCCAGCAGCTTACCCTCGGGACACGGAGAAAAAGCTTTCTTT CASSLPSGHGEKAFF
TRBJ1-1 TRBV27 NA NA TGTGCCAGCAGTTTATCCCGGAACACTGAAGCTTTCTTT CASSLSRNTEAFF
TRBJ2-5 TRBV7-9 NA NA TGTGCCAGCGGACAAGGCGGGGAGCGGTACTTC CASGQGGERYF
TRBJ2-7 TRBV5-4 NA NA TGTGCCAGCAGCCCCCTTTTGGGGGGATTTGGCGAGCAGTACTTC CASSPLLGGFGEQYF
TRBJ1-6 TRBV19 NA NA TGTGCCAGTACCCCTCGCTCCTATAATTCCCCCCTCCACTTT CASTPRSYNSPLHF
TRBJ2-7 TRBV9 once TRBD2 TGTGCCAGCAGCGGAGGGGGGACTAGCGGCACCTACGAGCAGTACTTC CASSGGGTSGTYEQYF
TRBJ2-1 TRBV7-6 few NA TGTGCCAGCAGCTTAATTAGTCAACGGTACAATGAGCAGTTCTTC CASSLISQRYNEQFF
TRBJ1-4 TRBV2 NA NA TGTGCCAGCAGTGAAGCGCTGAGTATCCGGGGGCTGTTTTTT CASSEALSIRGLFF
TRBJ2-2 TRBV6-5 NA NA TGTGCCAGCAGTTACGGGGCTGGGAACACCGGGGAGCTGTTTTTT CASSYGAGNTGELFF
TRBJ2-7 TRBV13 NA NA TGTGCCAGCAGTAGCCTTAACTACGAGCAGTACTTC CASSSLNYEQYF
TRBJ1-1 TRBV13 NA NA TGTGCCAGCAGCTTAGGGGCGGGTCACACTGAAGCTTTCTTT CASSLGAGHTEAFF
TRBJ1-3 TRBV11-2 NA NA TGTGCCAGCAGCTTAGACGGGTTCTCTGGAAACACCATATATTTT CASSLDGFSGNTIYF
TRBJ1-2 TRBV6-5 NA NA TGTGCCAGCCCTCCGGGGGACCTAGCTAACTATGGCTACACCTTC CASPPGDLANYGYTF
TRBJ1-2 TRBV7-2 NA NA TGTGCCAGCAGCTTATCGCCAGGGAATATCTATGGCTACACCTTC CASSLSPGNIYGYTF
TRBJ2-1 TRBV7-9 NA TRBD2 TGTGCCAGCCGTAGCGGGAGTTACAATGAGCAGTTCTTC CASRSGSYNEQFF
TRBJ2-7 TRBV27 NA NA TGTGCCAGCAGGGACCCTCAGGGTTTTTTCCACGAGCAGTACTTC CASRDPQGFFHEQYF